This entry lists 32 T cell receptor beta chains sequenced from one sample in a study of tumor-infiltrating lymphocytes in localized non-small cell lung cancer. Clones were read by immunoSEQ multiplex PCR, and TCRdb kept only the in-frame ones, dropping some. The sample includes thousands of clones, around 70% of them seen just once. The material sequenced was uninvolved lung tissue not adjacent to the tumor. Receptors originate from a human donor with non-small cell lung cancer.

The chain carries TRBV28 and TRBJ2-3; TRBD2 aligns across 7 bases. V shed 3 bases, J shed 0 bases, and the junction held 3 bases outside the gene matches. Germline V gene sequence: CDR1 MDHEN, CDR2 SYDVKM. The CDR3 length is 15 residues. CDR3 bases: TGTGCCAGCAGTTTGGGGGGAGGGAGCACAGATACGCAGTATTTT. Residues: CASSLGGGSTDTQYF.

The chain combines TRBV29-1 with TRBJ2-1; D gene ambiguous. Germline CDR1 is SQVTM and CDR2 is ANQGSEA. The CDR3 length is 16 residues. Trimming removed 7 bases from V and 0 bases from J, with 19 bases in between. In nucleotides, the CDR3 is TGCAGCGCCGAACCGAATACTGGCAGCTCCTACAATGAGCAGTTCTTC. Translation gives CSAEPNTGSSYNEQFF.

J is TRBJ1-1 and V is TRBV7-2; tentative D call: TRBD1 (5 bases). The germline gives CDR1 SGHTA, CDR2 FQGNSA. Trimming cost V 2 bases and J 1 base, with 23 bases left between them. This CDR3 is built from 19 residues. The DNA for the CDR3 is TGTGCCAGCAGCTTAAAGTCGGGAACATTCGGGGCGGCGAACACTGAAGCTTTCTTT. Amino acids: CASSLKSGTFGAANTEAFF.

The chain is built from TRBV6-6 and TRBJ1-5; 7 bases agree with TRBD1. With V trimmed by 8 bases and J by 6 bases, 7 bases remained unmatched. Germline V lookup: CDR1 MNHNY, CDR2 SVGAGI (reference sequence). This CDR3 comprises 13 residues. CDR3 amino acids: CASDDRVTQPQHF. The DNA of the CDR3 is TGTGCCAGCGATGACAGGGTCACTCAGCCCCAGCATTTT.

The chain couples TRBV28 to TRBJ2-1, with D unclear. Germline V lookup: CDR1 MDHEN, CDR2 SYDVKM. CDR3 length: 14 residues. Trimming pared 5 bases from V and 7 bases from J, leaving 15 bases between. CDR3 sequence reads: CASSPYRLGNEQFF. In nucleotides, the CDR3 is TGTGCCAGCAGTCCATACCGGTTAGGTAATGAGCAGTTCTTC.

This clone has more than one count but fewer than ten. The chain couples TRBV7-2 to TRBJ1-1; D remains unclear. Germline loops: CDR1 SGHTA, CDR2 FQGNSA. V shed 5 bases and J shed 3 bases, with 13 bases lying between them. This CDR3 has 14 amino acids. CDR3 nucleotides: TGTGCCAGCAGCCGAGACATCACGGACACTGAAGCTTTCTTT. Its translation: CASSRDITDTEAFF.

This clone has a handful of counts. The gene calls are TRBV2 and TRBJ1-1, with 9 bases fitting TRBD1. V was clipped by 6 bases and J by 0 bases; unmatched bases: 5. Germline values: CDR1 SNHLY, CDR2 FYNNEI. The CDR3 is made up of 15 amino acids. CDR3 coding DNA: TGTGCCAGCAGCGACGGACAGGGGTTGAACACTGAAGCTTTCTTT. Encoded protein: CASSDGQGLNTEAFF.

The gene calls are TRBV5-4 and TRBJ2-1, with 8 bases that match TRBD2. The germline V gene encodes CDR1 SGHNT and CDR2 YYREEE (reference sequence). V lost 4 bases and J lost 10; bases outside the gene matches: 19. The CDR3 totals 17 residues. CDR3 sequence (DNA): TGTGCCAGCAGCAGCGCTCGGCTAGCGGGCACCTGGGGGGAGCAGTTCTTC. Protein sequence: CASSSARLAGTWGEQFF.

This clone appeared a few times. The chain carries TRBV6-5 and TRBJ2-5, with TRBD2 as a possible D gene (5 bases). V was clipped by 4 bases and J by 6 bases, with 18 bases between them. The CDR3 runs to 15 residues. Germline V gene lookup returns CDR1 MNHEY and CDR2 SVGAGI. CDR3 loop: CASSLPQDPGKTQYF. In DNA form, the CDR3 reads TGTGCCAGCAGTTTACCCCAAGACCCGGGAAAGACCCAGTACTTC.

V usage is TRBV5-1 and J usage is TRBJ2-1, with TRBD2 matching 7 bases. The CDR3 contains 15 residues. Trimming at V came to 0 bases and at J to 6 bases, leaving 6 bases not matched to a gene. Per germline, CDR1 SGHRS and CDR2 YFSETQ. CDR3 nucleotide sequence: TGCGCCAGCAGCTTGGAAAGCGGGACCCTCAATGAGCAGTTCTTC. Amino acid sequence: CASSLESGTLNEQFF.

This clone was seen only once. The chain carries TRBV6-5 and TRBJ2-3; tentatively, D is TRBD1 or TRBD2 (5 bases each). With 3 bases removed from V and 6 bases from J, the gap between germline ends came to 13 bases. The V gene's germline CDR1 is MNHEY and CDR2 SVGAGI. The CDR3 totals 14 residues. CDR3 nucleotides: TGTGCCAGCAGTTATATCTACGGGGCGGATACGCAGTATTTT. Encoded protein: CASSYIYGADTQYF.

The CDR3 DNA sequence: TGTGCCAGCCCCCCCGGCCAGGGCCGGAACACCGGGGAGCTGTTTTTT. Its protein product is CASPPGQGRNTGELFF. The chain combines TRBV18 with TRBJ2-2; D is possibly TRBD1 (5 bases). Germline values: CDR1 KGHSH, CDR2 LQKENI. The CDR3 sequence is 16 residues long. Trimming cost V 8 bases and J 1 base, with 17 bases left between them. Combining the CDR3 with reference TRBV18 and TRBJ2-2 gives the whole variable domain NAGVMQNPRHLVRRRGQEARLRCSPMKGHSHVYWYRQLPEEGLKFMVYLQKENIIDESGMPKERFSAEFPKEGPSILRIQQVVRGDSAAYFCASPPGQGRNTGELFFGEGSRLTVL.

The chain links TRBV19 to TRBJ2-3; 7 bases fit TRBD2. This CDR3 has 17 residues. The germline gives CDR1 LNHDA, CDR2 SQIVND (reference sequence). Trimming at V came to 1 base and at J to 3 bases, leaving 10 bases not matched to a gene. The CDR3 reads CASSIGFAGATTDTQYF. CDR3 nucleotides: TGTGCCAGTAGTATAGGATTTGCGGGAGCGACGACAGATACGCAGTATTTT.

The chain is built from TRBV5-1 and TRBJ1-6; possible D gene TRBD1, 5 bases. The CDR3 has 15 amino acids. Germline V lookup: CDR1 SGHRS, CDR2 YFSETQ. V gave up 0 bases and J gave up 10 bases, with 14 bases separating them. CDR3 amino acids: CASSLDGREQSPLHF. The CDR3 region has the DNA TGCGCCAGCAGCTTGGACGGCAGGGAGCAGTCACCCCTCCACTTT. Variable domain in full (rest from reference TRBV5-1 and TRBJ1-6): KAGVTQTPRYLIKTRGQQVTLSCSPISGHRSVSWYQQTPGQGLQFLFEYFSETQRNKGNFPGRFSGRQFSNSRSEMNVSTLELGDSALYLCASSLDGREQSPLHFGNGTRLTVT.

V usage is TRBV19 and J usage is TRBJ1-2; 7 bases fit TRBD1. The CDR3 has 14 residues. CDR1 and CDR2 (germline): LNHDA, SQIVND (reference sequence). J was trimmed by 4 bases and V by 5 bases; bases with no gene match: 7. CDR3 sequence reads: CASSAQRTGYGYTF. CDR3 coding DNA: TGTGCCAGTAGTGCTCAAAGGACAGGCTATGGCTACACCTTC.

CDR3 sequence (DNA): TGCGCCAGCAGCAACGTCCTGGACAGTAACACCGGGGAGCTGTTTTTT. It is translated as CASSNVLDSNTGELFF. The chain links TRBV4-3 to TRBJ2-2, with D perhaps matching TRBD1 (6 bases). V lost 5 bases to trimming and J lost 2 bases, with 15 bases between them. The germline V gene encodes CDR1 LGHNA and CDR2 YSLEER. This CDR3 comprises 16 residues.

The rearrangement links TRBV2 to TRBJ1-5; D is unclear. V gave up 4 bases and J gave up 6 bases, with 10 bases separating them. Germline V lookup: CDR1 SNHLY, CDR2 FYNNEI. The CDR3 has 13 residues. CDR3 sequence (DNA): TGTGCCAGCAGTGCCGGTCAGTTTCAGCCCCAGCATTTT. It translates to CASSAGQFQPQHF.

The chain uses TRBV4-2 and TRBJ1-5; D remains ambiguous. Trimming shortened V by 2 bases and J by 0 bases, and 8 bases separated the two germline ends. The germline gives CDR1 LGHNA, CDR2 YNFKEQ. This CDR3 contains 15 residues. The CDR3 is CASSQTDYSNQPQHF. In nucleotides, the CDR3 is TGTGCCAGCAGCCAAACTGACTATAGCAATCAGCCCCAGCATTTT.

This chain links TRBV19 with TRBJ1-4, with a tentative D call TRBD1 (5 bases). Germline V gene sequence: CDR1 LNHDA, CDR2 SQIVND (reference sequence). V lost 1 base to trimming and J lost 7 bases, with 16 bases between them. The CDR3 is 16 residues long. CDR3 coding DNA: TGTGCCAGTAGTATAGGGGATGGGGCAGGGACTGAAAAACTGTTTTTT. This translates into CASSIGDGAGTEKLFF.

The V and J genes are TRBV19 and TRBJ1-2; D is ambiguous. Germline values: CDR1 LNHDA, CDR2 SQIVND (reference sequence). V lost 5 bases and J 2 bases, leaving 3 bases between the germline ends. This CDR3 is built from 11 residues. CDR3 region: CASSRNYGYTF. The CDR3 nucleotides are TGTGCCAGTAGTCGGAACTATGGCTACACCTTC.

The rearrangement uses TRBV5-6 and TRBJ2-1; 7 bases fit TRBD2. J was trimmed by 2 bases and V by 1 base; bases with no gene match: 6. This CDR3 contains 16 residues. The germline gives CDR1 SGHDT, CDR2 YYEEEE. The CDR3 sequence is CASSLTTSVAYNEQFF. The CDR3 coding sequence is TGTGCCAGCAGCTTGACCACTAGCGTTGCCTACAATGAGCAGTTCTTC. The whole variable domain, filled in from reference TRBV5-6 and TRBJ2-1, reads DAGVTQSPTHLIKTRGQQVTLRCSPKSGHDTVSWYQQALGQGPQFIFQYYEEEERQRGNFPDRFSGHQFPNYSSELNVNALLLGDSALYLCASSLTTSVAYNEQFFGPGTRLTVL.

The chain recombines TRBV10-3 with TRBJ2-2; D is unclear. CDR3 length equals 17 residues. CDR1 and CDR2 from the germline V gene are ENHRY and SYGVKD. V shed 2 bases and J shed 0 bases, with 13 bases lying between them. DNA of the CDR3: TGTGCCATCAGTGAGGCCAGAACCTTCGCGAACACCGGGGAGCTGTTTTTT. The encoded protein is CAISEARTFANTGELFF.

The chain combines TRBV7-2 with TRBJ2-7, with 8 bases lining up with TRBD1. Germline V lookup: CDR1 SGHTA, CDR2 FQGNSA. V was clipped by 5 bases and J by 5 bases; unmatched bases: 2. The CDR3 has 12 residues. DNA of the CDR3: TGTGCCAGCAGCAAACAGGGGGACGAGCAGTACTTC. Protein sequence: CASSKQGDEQYF.

This clone was seen a handful of times. The chain recombines TRBV19 with TRBJ1-1; D gene uncertain. Trimming removed 4 bases from V and 1 base from J, with 7 bases in between. CDR3 size: 13 residues. The V gene's germline CDR1 is LNHDA and CDR2 SQIVND (reference sequence). This chain's CDR3 is CASSSTTNTEAFF. The CDR3 nucleotides read TGTGCCAGTAGTAGCACGACGAACACTGAAGCTTTCTTT.

This clone was observed a few times. The V call is TRBV30, the J call TRBJ1-2, with 8 bases that match TRBD1. The CDR3 is made up of 13 amino acids. The germline gives CDR1 GTSNPN, CDR2 SVGIG (reference sequence). After removal of 1 base from V and 4 bases from J, the junction contained 2 bases not matched to a gene. CDR3 sequence: CAWSATGAYGYTF. Written as DNA, the CDR3 is TGTGCCTGGAGTGCGACAGGGGCCTATGGCTACACCTTC. Supplemented by reference TRBV30 and TRBJ1-2, the full variable domain reads SQTIHQWPATLVQPVGSPLSLECTVEGTSNPNLYWYRQAAGRGLQLLFYSVGIGQISSEVPQNLSASRPQDRQFILSSKKLLLSDSGFYLCAWSATGAYGYTFGSGTRLTVV.

The chain employs TRBV7-2 and TRBJ2-2; the match to TRBD1 covers 7 bases. Trimming cost V 5 bases and J 2 bases; bases outside gene matches: 2. CDR1 is SGHTA and CDR2 is FQGNSA in the germline V gene. The CDR3 is made up of 14 amino acids. In nucleotides, the CDR3 is TGTGCCAGCAGCCGGGACAGCAACACCGGGGAGCTGTTTTTT. Amino acid sequence: CASSRDSNTGELFF.

This clone rates as medium-sized. The chain joins TRBV10-3 to TRBJ1-5; maybe TRBD1 (6 bases). Trimming took off 0 bases at V and 0 bases at J, with 21 bases between the two ends. The CDR3 spans 20 residues. CDR1 and CDR2 (germline): ENHRY, SYGVKD. CDR3 sequence (DNA): TGTGCCATCAGTGAGTCCGAGTTACACCGGGGGCCATATAGCAATCAGCCCCAGCATTTT. This translates into CAISESELHRGPYSNQPQHF.

The genes are TRBV9 and TRBJ2-3; perhaps TRBD1 as D (8 bases). Germline CDR1 reads SGDLS; CDR2 reads YYNGEE. The length of the CDR3 is 15 residues. Trimming left V 0 bases short and J 3 bases short, with 11 bases between. The CDR3 spells CASSVVQGGTDTQYF. The CDR3 nucleotides read TGTGCCAGCAGCGTAGTACAGGGGGGGACAGATACGCAGTATTTT.

This chain links TRBV7-2 with TRBJ1-5, with D unresolved. The CDR3 is 14 residues long. Germline CDR1 is SGHTA and CDR2 is FQGNSA. Trimming took 1 base from V and 4 from J, leaving 8 bases between them. The CDR3 sequence: CASSLGLNNQPQHF. CDR3 DNA: TGTGCCAGCAGCTTAGGGCTGAATAATCAGCCCCAGCATTTT. Drawing the rest from reference TRBV7-2 and TRBJ1-5, the complete variable domain is GAGVSQSPSNKVTEKGKDVELRCDPISGHTALYWYRQSLGQGLEFLIYFQGNSAPDKSGLPSDRFSAERTGGSVSTLTIQRTQQEDSAVYLCASSLGLNNQPQHFGDGTRLSIL.

The chain employs TRBV2 and TRBJ1-4, with 7 bases aligning to TRBD1. The CDR3 has 15 amino acids. Looked up from germline, CDR1 is SNHLY and CDR2 is FYNNEI. V shed 7 bases and J 7 bases; nucleotides not matched to a gene: 12. In DNA, the CDR3 is TGTGCCAGCAAAGACCGACAGGGAGTAGTTGAAAAACTGTTTTTT. Residues: CASKDRQGVVEKLFF.

The chain couples TRBV28 to TRBJ1-6; D not resolved. CDR3 length equals 14 residues. In germline, CDR1 is MDHEN, CDR2 SYDVKM. Deletions cut 10 bases from V and 7 bases from J, with 17 bases between. In DNA, the CDR3 is TGTGCCACCATCGGGCTGAGAGGGAATTCACCCCTCCACTTT. Its translation: CATIGLRGNSPLHF.

This rearrangement joins TRBV30 to TRBJ2-7, with 10 positions matching TRBD2. After removal of 0 bases from V and 2 bases from J, the junction contained 1 base not matched to a gene. From germline, CDR1 is GTSNPN and CDR2 SVGIG (reference sequence). This CDR3 has 14 residues. CDR3 amino acids: CAWSVTSGAYEQYF. The CDR3 coding sequence is TGTGCCTGGAGTGTAACTAGCGGGGCCTACGAGCAGTACTTC. The complete variable domain, with remaining parts taken from reference TRBV30 and TRBJ2-7, reads SQTIHQWPATLVQPVGSPLSLECTVEGTSNPNLYWYRQAAGRGLQLLFYSVGIGQISSEVPQNLSASRPQDRQFILSSKKLLLSDSGFYLCAWSVTSGAYEQYFGPGTRLTVT.